The subject of this entry is one T cell receptor beta chain. Its cognate antigen has yet to be identified. Per-base quality was not reported, and no clone a single base away is much larger than it. The germline V gene encodes CDR1 SGHRS and CDR2 YFSETQ. After removal of 4 bases from V and 5 bases from J, the junction retains 9 bases not matched to a gene. Measured from the cysteine to the phenylalanine, the CDR3 is 15 residues long. The DNA shown is the 45-base CDR3, in frame from base 1. The cohort consisted of approximately 670 healthy bone marrow donors. Cohort members were all nominally healthy when sampled, although unrecorded immune exposures were likely present. The donor was CMV seronegative and belonged to the group of 380 or so seronegative cohort members. A peripheral blood sample was provided by each donor, and peripheral blood mononuclear cells were used for TCR beta sequencing. Genomic DNA was extracted from the blood cell samples with the Qiagen DNeasy Blood Extraction Kit.

The source of the sample is a study of cytomegalovirus exposure and HLA in healthy donors (TCRdb year 2017). In the study overall: An earlier analysis of 587 of the donors reported 276 Gb of sequence data and 117 million unique TCR beta sequences obtained from about 179 million T cells. In the later analysis, no new phenotypic data were used to find candidate immune exposures; instead, reliance was placed on TCR beta sequences and their occurrence across donors. A later analysis re-analyzed previously published TCR beta repertoires from 500 to 700 donors and added high-resolution HLA genotyping to study TCR occurrence patterns. Roughly five DR-DQ haplotypes were handled as single units for association and clustering because linkage in the cohort was strong. Of the roughly 400 genotyped donors, around 81% fell in the genetic ancestry cluster associated with self-reported Caucasian donors. An earlier analysis of 500 to 650 of the donors applied high-throughput TCR beta sequencing to assess whether each TCR beta V gene segment acted as functional or pseudogenic. Among about 410 genotyped donors of the cohort, an average of roughly 230,000 unique TCR beta nucleotide sequences was sequenced per donor, of which about 19% were non-productive. Donor age, sex, ethnicity and CMV serostatus were compiled together with the repertoire data. The aim of the study was to test whether cataloging public T cell receptors could identify signatures of past pathogen exposure. Both class I and class II loci were covered by HLA typing, at four-digit resolution. To predict cytomegalovirus infection status, the study combined high-throughput TCR immunosequencing, statistical association of individual TCRs with disease status, and machine learning. All discovery cohort repertoires had been generated using a single sequencing platform. The study used immunosequencing to profile the T cell repertoires of 666 subjects and linked those repertoires to cytomegalovirus serostatus. A separate validation cohort of 100 to 150 different subjects was used in addition to the roughly 640-subject first cohort. In a later genetic analysis, genome-wide SNP genotypes for about three fifths of the roughly 670 donors were used, and that subset was treated as a discovery cohort. An early release that covered some 630 HLA-typed donors contained approximately 300 gigabases of sequencing data and tens of millions of unique TCR sequences. The number of donors typed differed by locus, with 629-630 for A, B, C, DRB1 and DQB1, 522 for DQA1, 600 to 610 for DPA1, and 472 for DPB1. Overall study outcomes, separate from this receptor: The authors suggested that the approach could potentially be extended to other disease states and immunological phenotypes. In a later analysis, several top co-occurrence clusters were reported to appear linked to parvovirus B19, influenza, CMV and Epstein-Barr virus. Most TCR sequences were observed very rarely across donors, whereas some public TCRs were present in many individuals. Over 15 rarely observed V segments, including chromosome 9 orphons, were excluded from the earlier analysis of about 610 of the donors because counts were too low. Presence/absence analyses assumed roughly uniform sequencing depth across donors, an assumption that may not hold. According to a later analysis, most CMV-associated TCR beta chains appeared to be HLA-restricted, and the HLA associations seemed to be driven largely by CMV exposure. The study listed 150 to 200 TCR beta chains as associated with cytomegalovirus. The 87-base-pair reads could not distinguish some IMGT-functional V segments, including TRBV6-2 and TRBV6-3, so those segments were excluded. Correlated functional status among segregating V segments might reflect linkage disequilibrium, but an unknown experimental factor could not be ruled out. A later analysis found that HLA-associated TCR beta chains were more clonally expanded and had lower generation probabilities than equally common non-associated chains. In a later analysis, TCR association rates were found to vary across HLA loci, with the most associated TCRs seen for DRB1 alleles and the fewest for HLA-C alleles. Cytomegalovirus status was reported to be diagnosed by the classifier with high specificity and sensitivity in both the original and validation cohorts. A cluster of highly shared sequence variants was judged likely to be a technical artifact of the sequencing pipeline. An earlier analysis of 587 of the donors showed that most TCR beta V segments appeared in productive rearrangements either about 87% or about 30% of the time, which broadly matched IMGT annotations. CMV serostatus was the only immune exposure information available for the cohort. A further reported finding was that TCR beta sequences accurately predicted the HLA-A and HLA-B alleles for most subjects in the first cohort. In vitro tests confirmed that a few of the cytomegalovirus-associated TCR beta chains recognize cytomegalovirus antigens. This cohort had only TCR beta chains sequenced, and the lack of alpha or paired-chain data limited which features could be detected. Because some donors lacked HLA typing at each locus, the association tests relied only on the typed subset. Assigning TCR associations to individual alleles was difficult when HLA alleles, especially DR and DQ, strongly co-occurred. At a false discovery rate of 0.05, a later analysis linked some 18,000 TCR beta sequences to specific HLA alleles. According to a later genetic analysis, donors in an Asian-associated ancestry cluster had fewer N-insertions in productive TCRs than the approximately 650-donor mean. In a later genetic analysis, a missense DCLRE1C variant was associated with V-gene and J-gene trimming of TCR beta chains, and the association was replicated in an independent cohort.

Receptors were amplified or captured by the immunoSEQ multiplex PCR assay. The multiplex PCR relied on a mix of 60 forward primers for TCR Vbeta segments and 13 reverse primers for TCR Jbeta segments. Amplification of the CDR3 region of rearranged TCR beta genes was performed with a multiplex PCR assay on genomic DNA. Amplified TCR beta libraries were sequenced as 87-base-pair reads on the Illumina HiSeq System. As for the authors' bioinformatics: In a later analysis, some 80 million unique TCR beta chains were counted across the 650 to 750 repertoires, and roughly 10 million of these chains were shared by at least two donors. Raw reads were error-corrected and collapsed into unique sequences with a nearest-neighbor algorithm that merged closely related sequences to remove PCR and sequencing errors. V, D and J gene segments were assigned by aligning CDR3 sequences to IMGT reference sequences. For a sequence to be retained, a match of at least six nucleotides was required to both a V gene segment and a J gene segment. Rearrangements were classified as productive when the CDR3 lacked stop codons and remained in frame with V and J, and all other rearrangements were classified as non-productive. CDR3 was defined according to IMGT convention as the region running from the second conserved V-encoded cysteine to the conserved J-encoded phenylalanine. In an earlier analysis of more than 550 of the donors, sequences lacking an unambiguous match to a single V gene segment were excluded. In an earlier analysis of approximately 610 of the donors, V segments were called functional above 56.7% productive rearrangements and were called segregating when the between-donor standard deviation exceeded 5%. A statistical classification framework was built to diagnose cytomegalovirus status from the catalog of TCR beta chain sequences. In a later analysis, V and J genes were assigned by comparing TCR nucleotide sequences against IMGT/GENE-DB human TR gene sequences. A later analysis assigned CDR3 sequences and most-parsimonious VDJ recombination scenarios with the TCRdist pipeline. In a later analysis, each TCR beta chain was defined by its CDR3 amino acid sequence together with its V-gene family, and reads lacking a unique V-gene family were excluded. As a way to deal with suspected cross-contamination and a sequencing artifact, a later analysis dropped 640 or so nucleotide sequences that were highly shared and had low generation probability. In a later analysis, a clonal expansion index for each public chain was calculated from normalized within-repertoire ranks of inferred template counts. In a later analysis, generation probabilities were computed using a VDJ recombination model fitted to out-of-frame rearrangements, and the results were checked against IGoR. In a later analysis, TCR-TCR, TCR-HLA and TCR-CMV co-occurrence was scored with hypergeometric tests, and a repertoire-size bias correction was applied to TCR pairs. False discovery rates were estimated in a later analysis by permuting HLA or CMV assignments 20 times. A later analysis grouped co-occurring TCRs with DBSCAN, adding TCRdist sequence similarity when clustering within HLA-allele-positive subsets. Repertoires with fewer than 30,000 or more than 120,000 public chains were left out of co-occurrence clustering, as were roughly five repertoires with anomalous nucleotide sharing. The table was pulled from immuneACCESS by TCRdb, which kept in-frame rearrangements only. Such tables lose some clones; where checked, under half of the loss comes from unresolved V genes, and the rest has no known cause. V and J calls and clone size are given by that table; D and trimming were obtained from the DNA. The sample table records 85,000 to 130,000 clones; around 73% of these occur just once. The ten largest clones add up to around 1.5% of the sample.

What was sequenced was PBMCs. Recombination connected TRBV5-1 to TRBJ1-2; the junction holds 9 bases that match TRBD1. The sequence derives from a woman in her 40s in good health and CMV-seronegative. CDR3 sequence: CASSLYPGQGYGYTF. At the DNA level, the sequence is TGCGCCAGCAGCCTTTACCCGGGACAGGGTTATGGCTACACCTTC. The reference TRBV5-1 and TRBJ1-2 proteins fill in what lies around the CDR3, so the full variable domain reads KAGVTQTPRYLIKTRGQQVTLSCSPISGHRSVSWYQQTPGQGLQFLFEYFSETQRNKGNFPGRFSGRQFSNSRSEMNVSTLELGDSALYLCASSLYPGQGYGYTFGSGTRLTVV.